The text below deals with one T cell receptor (beta chain). This entry is derived from a study of control samples from healthy donors and cancer patients. CDR3 length: 17 amino acids. The V segment lost 0 bases and the J segment 1 base; nucleotides outside the gene matches: 6. CDR1 and CDR2 from the germline V gene are SGHDT and YYEEEE. The method was immunoSEQ multiplex PCR; TCRdb's version includes in-frame clones alone and lacks a portion of them. There are around 190,000 clones in the sample; approximately 94% occur only once, and around 1.5% lies in the top ten. The sequenced material came from blood. This TCR was recovered from a man under 40 in good health. The rearrangement joins TRBV5-6 to TRBJ2-2, with 7 bases matching TRBD2. The CDR3 is CASSLVTGRGNTGELFF. The DNA of the CDR3 is TGTGCCAGCAGCTTGGTAACGGGGAGGGGGAACACCGGGGAGCTGTTTTTT.